This is a list of T cell receptor beta chains from one sample in a study of blood T cell repertoires in COVID-19. Libraries were prepared by immunoSEQ multiplex PCR; TCRdb keeps only in-frame clonotypes and omits some of them. Here the sample spans roughly 200,000 clones, over 80% being singletons. The sequenced material came from PBMCs or T cells enriched from blood (not recorded which). The receptors shown here come from a man aged 25 to 40 who had recovered from COVID-19. Each CDR3 is given with its conserved first and last residue. Fields, in order: CDR3 DNA, CDR3 protein, clone size, V gene, D gene, J gene. The D gene is left open where the match is weak. Rows may omit the clone size; those that give it use once, few, many or a size class.

CDR3nt: TGTGCCAGCAGCGTATTTGTCCGGCCGGCGGGCAGCTCTGGGGCCAACGTCCTGACTTTC; CDR3aa: CASSVFVRPAGSSGANVLTF; abundance: -; v_gene: TRBV9; d_gene: -; j_gene: TRBJ2-6
CDR3nt: TGTGCCAGTCGACAGGGGCAGAAAGATACGCAGTATTTT; CDR3aa: CASRQGQKDTQYF; abundance: -; v_gene: TRBV19; d_gene: TRBD1; j_gene: TRBJ2-3
CDR3nt: TGTGCCAGCAGCCCGACCGGGCAGCCCCAGCATTTT; CDR3aa: CASSPTGQPQHF; abundance: -; v_gene: TRBV7-8; d_gene: -; j_gene: TRBJ1-5
CDR3nt: TGCGCCAGCAGCATAGAACAGGGGCTCCAAGAGACCCAGTACTTC; CDR3aa: CASSIEQGLQETQYF; abundance: once; v_gene: TRBV5-1; d_gene: TRBD1; j_gene: TRBJ2-5
CDR3nt: TGTGCCAGCTCACCAGGAGCGCCCTCCTACGAGCAGTACTTC; CDR3aa: CASSPGAPSYEQYF; abundance: -; v_gene: TRBV18; d_gene: -; j_gene: TRBJ2-7
CDR3nt: TGCGCCAGCAGTGAGTCGACAAATTGGGGCTACACCTTC; CDR3aa: CASSESTNWGYTF; abundance: -; v_gene: TRBV10-1; d_gene: -; j_gene: TRBJ1-2
CDR3nt: TGTGCCAGCAGCTTAGAAGGACTAGCGCGGGCCGGGGAGCTGTTTTTT; CDR3aa: CASSLEGLARAGELFF; abundance: -; v_gene: TRBV7-2; d_gene: TRBD2; j_gene: TRBJ2-2
CDR3nt: TGTGCCACCAGCAGAGTCGGTGGCTACGAGCAGTACTTC; CDR3aa: CATSRVGGYEQYF; abundance: -; v_gene: TRBV15; d_gene: -; j_gene: TRBJ2-7
CDR3nt: TGTGCTAGTGGCCCCGGGACAGGGGGAGAGACCCAGTACTTC; CDR3aa: CASGPGTGGETQYF; abundance: -; v_gene: TRBV12-5; d_gene: TRBD1; j_gene: TRBJ2-5
CDR3nt: TGTGCCAGCAGCCCTCAACTAGTCGGGTCCCAGTACTTC; CDR3aa: CASSPQLVGSQYF; abundance: -; v_gene: TRBV14; d_gene: -; j_gene: TRBJ2-5
CDR3nt: TGTGCCAGTAGGGGGACAGGGGTCGAAAAACTGTTTTTT; CDR3aa: CASRGTGVEKLFF; abundance: -; v_gene: TRBV19; d_gene: TRBD1; j_gene: TRBJ1-4
CDR3nt: TGTGCCAGCAGCCCAGCGGGACTAGCGGACATAGCCAAAAACATTCAGTACTTC; CDR3aa: CASSPAGLADIAKNIQYF; abundance: -; v_gene: TRBV13; d_gene: TRBD2; j_gene: TRBJ2-4
CDR3nt: TGTGCCAGTAGTGCAGGGGCGGCTAATGAAAAACTGTTTTTT; CDR3aa: CASSAGAANEKLFF; abundance: -; v_gene: TRBV19; d_gene: -; j_gene: TRBJ1-4
CDR3nt: TGTGCCAGCAGCGTAGGGTTGGGACAGGGGGTATCGGGCTACACCTTC; CDR3aa: CASSVGLGQGVSGYTF; abundance: -; v_gene: TRBV9; d_gene: TRBD1; j_gene: TRBJ1-2
CDR3nt: TGTGCCAGAAGCTTGCCCGGACAGGGCGCCCGTTACGAGCAGTACTTC; CDR3aa: CARSLPGQGARYEQYF; abundance: -; v_gene: TRBV5-3; d_gene: TRBD1; j_gene: TRBJ2-7
CDR3nt: TGTGCCAGTAGTAGAACTAGCGGGGGGCAGGAAGATACGCAGTATTTT; CDR3aa: CASSRTSGGQEDTQYF; abundance: -; v_gene: TRBV19; d_gene: TRBD2; j_gene: TRBJ2-3
CDR3nt: TGTGCTAGCAGCTTAGGACAGGGTGTTACCTACGAGCAGTACTTC; CDR3aa: CASSLGQGVTYEQYF; abundance: -; v_gene: TRBV7-7; d_gene: TRBD1; j_gene: TRBJ2-7
CDR3nt: TGTGCCAGCAGCGGATACAGGGGAACTAACTATGGCTACACCTTC; CDR3aa: CASSGYRGTNYGYTF; abundance: -; v_gene: TRBV9; d_gene: TRBD1; j_gene: TRBJ1-2
CDR3nt: TGTGCCAGTAGCCAATGGGACAGCTCCTACGAGCAGTACTTC; CDR3aa: CASSQWDSSYEQYF; abundance: -; v_gene: TRBV19; d_gene: TRBD1; j_gene: TRBJ2-7
CDR3nt: TGTGCCAGTAGTATCCGCCCGGGAGGAAAAGAGACCCAGTACTTC; CDR3aa: CASSIRPGGKETQYF; abundance: -; v_gene: TRBV19; d_gene: TRBD2; j_gene: TRBJ2-5
CDR3nt: TGTGCCAGCAGCTCCCCCTCGAATAACAGGGTGTATGGAAACACCATATATTTT; CDR3aa: CASSSPSNNRVYGNTIYF; abundance: -; v_gene: TRBV7-2; d_gene: -; j_gene: TRBJ1-3
CDR3nt: TGTGCCAGCAGATCGACTTCAAACATTCAGTACTTC; CDR3aa: CASRSTSNIQYF; abundance: -; v_gene: TRBV25-1; d_gene: -; j_gene: TRBJ2-4
CDR3nt: TGTGCCAGCAGTTTTCGGGACAGGGTGGGCAATCAGCCCCAGCATTTT; CDR3aa: CASSFRDRVGNQPQHF; abundance: -; v_gene: TRBV28; d_gene: TRBD1; j_gene: TRBJ1-5
CDR3nt: TGTGCCAGCAGCCAAACCACTAGCGGGATATTGGTACGGAACTACGAGCAGTACTTC; CDR3aa: CASSQTTSGILVRNYEQYF; abundance: many; v_gene: TRBV14; d_gene: TRBD2; j_gene: TRBJ2-7
CDR3nt: TGTGCCAGCGGGCTTCGGGGACTAGCCTACGAGCAGTACTTC; CDR3aa: CASGLRGLAYEQYF; abundance: once; v_gene: TRBV6-5; d_gene: TRBD2; j_gene: TRBJ2-7
CDR3nt: TGTGCCAGCAGCGTACGCAGGGGGCTGGAGACCCAGTACTTC; CDR3aa: CASSVRRGLETQYF; abundance: -; v_gene: TRBV5-4; d_gene: TRBD1; j_gene: TRBJ2-5
CDR3nt: TGTGCCAGCAGCACGAAGACAGGGTGGGACGAGCAGTACTTC; CDR3aa: CASSTKTGWDEQYF; abundance: -; v_gene: TRBV7-2; d_gene: TRBD1; j_gene: TRBJ2-7
CDR3nt: TGTGCCAGCAGCTTAGGGGGGCCTGCGAACATTCAGTACTTC; CDR3aa: CASSLGGPANIQYF; abundance: -; v_gene: TRBV11-2; d_gene: -; j_gene: TRBJ2-4
CDR3nt: TGTGCCACCCGAAAAGGGGGCGGAGGTGGCTACACCTTC; CDR3aa: CATRKGGGGGYTF; abundance: -; v_gene: TRBV15; d_gene: TRBD1; j_gene: TRBJ1-2
CDR3nt: TGTGCCAGCAGCGTGGGAGTGGTCAGCTACGAGCAGTACTTC; CDR3aa: CASSVGVVSYEQYF; abundance: -; v_gene: TRBV9; d_gene: -; j_gene: TRBJ2-7
CDR3nt: TGTGCCAGCAGCTTTTTTGCGGGGCACTCCTACGAGCAGTACTTC; CDR3aa: CASSFFAGHSYEQYF; abundance: -; v_gene: TRBV5-5; d_gene: -; j_gene: TRBJ2-7
CDR3nt: TGTGCCACCAGTGAGAGACGACTAGCTTTGCAGTTCTTC; CDR3aa: CATSERRLALQFF; abundance: -; v_gene: TRBV24-1; d_gene: TRBD2; j_gene: TRBJ2-1
CDR3nt: TGTGCCAGTAGTATGGACCGGGACGGGAGCTCTGGGGCCAACGTCCTGACTTTC; CDR3aa: CASSMDRDGSSGANVLTF; abundance: -; v_gene: TRBV19; d_gene: -; j_gene: TRBJ2-6
CDR3nt: TGCGCCAGCAGCTTGGCCGGGACAGGACTAAACACCGGGGAGCTGTTTTTT; CDR3aa: CASSLAGTGLNTGELFF; abundance: -; v_gene: TRBV5-1; d_gene: TRBD1; j_gene: TRBJ2-2
CDR3nt: TGTGCCAGCTCACTTGCGACAGGGGGCGAGGAAAAACTGTTTTTT; CDR3aa: CASSLATGGEEKLFF; abundance: -; v_gene: TRBV18; d_gene: TRBD1; j_gene: TRBJ1-4
CDR3nt: TGTGCCAGCAGCTTAGAAGGGACAGGGGTCTACGGTGAAAAACTGTTTTTT; CDR3aa: CASSLEGTGVYGEKLFF; abundance: -; v_gene: TRBV7-9; d_gene: TRBD1; j_gene: TRBJ1-4
CDR3nt: TGTGCCATCAGTGTAAGCGGGGGGGCCTACAATGAGCAGTTCTTC; CDR3aa: CAISVSGGAYNEQFF; abundance: -; v_gene: TRBV10-3; d_gene: TRBD2; j_gene: TRBJ2-1
CDR3nt: TGCGCCAGCAGCCAAGACGGTCGACAGCCCGCAGAAGAAAAACTGTTTTTT; CDR3aa: CASSQDGRQPAEEKLFF; abundance: -; v_gene: TRBV4-1; d_gene: -; j_gene: TRBJ1-4
CDR3nt: TGTGCCAGCAGCCAAGATGTAAAAAGTTACAGGGGGACAGATACGCAGTATTTT; CDR3aa: CASSQDVKSYRGTDTQYF; abundance: -; v_gene: TRBV4-2; d_gene: TRBD1; j_gene: TRBJ2-3
CDR3nt: TGTGCCAGCAGTACGACAGGGTTCCAAGAGACCCAGTACTTC; CDR3aa: CASSTTGFQETQYF; abundance: -; v_gene: TRBV28; d_gene: TRBD1; j_gene: TRBJ2-5
CDR3nt: TGTGCCAGTAGTTTCTATTATGGTGGGGAGGGCAATCAGCCCCAGCATTTT; CDR3aa: CASSFYYGGEGNQPQHF; abundance: -; v_gene: TRBV19; d_gene: -; j_gene: TRBJ1-5
CDR3nt: TGTGCGTTGACTAGCGGACGAAGGGAGCAGTACTTC; CDR3aa: CALTSGRREQYF; abundance: -; v_gene: TRBV30; d_gene: TRBD2; j_gene: TRBJ2-7
CDR3nt: TGCGCCAGCAGCCAATTGGAGGGGAACACTGAAGCTTTCTTT; CDR3aa: CASSQLEGNTEAFF; abundance: -; v_gene: TRBV4-1; d_gene: -; j_gene: TRBJ1-1
CDR3nt: TGTGCCAGCAGCTTGGGCGTTCACTCCTACGAGCAGTACTTC; CDR3aa: CASSLGVHSYEQYF; abundance: -; v_gene: TRBV7-2; d_gene: -; j_gene: TRBJ2-7
CDR3nt: TGTGCCAGCAGCTTGGGGGGGGCGAACACCGGGGAGCTGTTTTTT; CDR3aa: CASSLGGANTGELFF; abundance: -; v_gene: TRBV3-1/TRBV3-2; d_gene: TRBD2; j_gene: TRBJ2-2
CDR3nt: TGTGCTAGTGGTTTGACGTTAGGTGGGGGGTACGTAGACACCGGGGAGCTGTTTTTT; CDR3aa: CASGLTLGGGYVDTGELFF; abundance: -; v_gene: TRBV12-5; d_gene: -; j_gene: TRBJ2-2
CDR3nt: TGTGCCAGCAGCCTCGGACAGGGTAATCAGCCCCAGCATTTT; CDR3aa: CASSLGQGNQPQHF; abundance: -; v_gene: TRBV7-9; d_gene: TRBD1; j_gene: TRBJ1-5
CDR3nt: TGCGCCAGCAGCCAAGATCCGAGACAGGGAGTAGGGGAAAAACTGTTTTTT; CDR3aa: CASSQDPRQGVGEKLFF; abundance: -; v_gene: TRBV4-3; d_gene: TRBD1; j_gene: TRBJ1-4
CDR3nt: TGCGCCAGCAGCCCGAAATTGAGCGGGGGACCTAGCCAAGAGACCCAGTACTTC; CDR3aa: CASSPKLSGGPSQETQYF; abundance: -; v_gene: TRBV4-1; d_gene: TRBD2; j_gene: TRBJ2-5
CDR3nt: TGTGCCAGCAGCAGACTAGCGGGGGGCCAGGGCGGGGAGCTGTTTTTT; CDR3aa: CASSRLAGGQGGELFF; abundance: -; v_gene: TRBV5-4; d_gene: TRBD2; j_gene: TRBJ2-2
CDR3nt: TGTGCCATCACCCCACAGGGGGACAGAGACTCTGGAAACACCATATATTTT; CDR3aa: CAITPQGDRDSGNTIYF; abundance: -; v_gene: TRBV10-3; d_gene: TRBD1; j_gene: TRBJ1-3
CDR3nt: TGTGCCTGGACGCGCGGACTTAACCGTGAAGCTTTCTTT; CDR3aa: CAWTRGLNREAFF; abundance: -; v_gene: TRBV30; d_gene: -; j_gene: TRBJ1-1
CDR3nt: TGTGCCAGCTCACCACCGCAGGGCCTTTTTGAAGCTTTCTTT; CDR3aa: CASSPPQGLFEAFF; abundance: -; v_gene: TRBV18; d_gene: -; j_gene: TRBJ1-1
CDR3nt: TGTGCCTGGAGCCAGGGAAACACTGAAGCTTTCTTT; CDR3aa: CAWSQGNTEAFF; abundance: -; v_gene: TRBV30; d_gene: -; j_gene: TRBJ1-1
CDR3nt: TGTGCCAGCAGTGATATGGACAGGGATCTGGGGCAGTACTTC; CDR3aa: CASSDMDRDLGQYF; abundance: few; v_gene: TRBV6-1; d_gene: TRBD1; j_gene: TRBJ2-7
CDR3nt: TGCGCCAGCAGCCCGGAGTGGGGGGGAAATTCACCCCTCCACTTT; CDR3aa: CASSPEWGGNSPLHF; abundance: -; v_gene: TRBV5-1; d_gene: -; j_gene: TRBJ1-6
CDR3nt: TGTGCCAGCAGCCTACTAGATCAAGAGACCCAGTACTTC; CDR3aa: CASSLLDQETQYF; abundance: -; v_gene: TRBV5-4; d_gene: -; j_gene: TRBJ2-5
CDR3nt: TGCAGTGCCAGTGGGACACCCGGTGGCAATCAGCCCCAGCATTTT; CDR3aa: CSASGTPGGNQPQHF; abundance: -; v_gene: TRBV20-1; d_gene: -; j_gene: TRBJ1-5
CDR3nt: TGTGCCAGCAGTTACTCGATTAGCGGGGGGGCAAGTGAGCAGTTCTTC; CDR3aa: CASSYSISGGASEQFF; abundance: -; v_gene: TRBV6-5; d_gene: TRBD2; j_gene: TRBJ2-1